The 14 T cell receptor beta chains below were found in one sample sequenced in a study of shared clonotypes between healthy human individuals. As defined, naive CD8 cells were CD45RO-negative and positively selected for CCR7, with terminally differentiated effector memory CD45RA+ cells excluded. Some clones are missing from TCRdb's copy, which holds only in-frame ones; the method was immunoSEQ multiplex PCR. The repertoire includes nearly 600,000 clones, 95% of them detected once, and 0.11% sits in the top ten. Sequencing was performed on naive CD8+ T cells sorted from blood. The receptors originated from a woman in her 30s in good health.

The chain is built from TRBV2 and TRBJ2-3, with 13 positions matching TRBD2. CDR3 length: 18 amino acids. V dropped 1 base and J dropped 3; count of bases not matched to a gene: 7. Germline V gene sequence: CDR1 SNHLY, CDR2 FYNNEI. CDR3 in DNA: TGTGCCAGCAGTGAAGTCGCCGGGACTAGCGGGAAGACAGATACGCAGTATTTT. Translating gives CASSEVAGTSGKTDTQYF.

In DNA, the CDR3 is TGCGCCAGCAGCCCCCAGGGGGCAGGGCTCAGCACCGGGGAGCTGTTTTTT. It specifies CASSPQGAGLSTGELFF. The V and J genes are TRBV4-1 and TRBJ2-2, with 8 bases that match TRBD1. CDR1 MGHRA and CDR2 YSYEKL come from the germline V gene. The junction had 11 bases not matched to a gene; V was cut back by 4 bases and J by 4 bases. The CDR3 has 17 amino acids.

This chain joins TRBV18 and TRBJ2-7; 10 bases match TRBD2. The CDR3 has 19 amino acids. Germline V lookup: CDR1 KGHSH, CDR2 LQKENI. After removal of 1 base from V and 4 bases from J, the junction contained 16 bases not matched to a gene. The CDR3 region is CASSPRLGASGSFGYEQYF. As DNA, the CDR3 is TGTGCCAGCTCACCACGGTTGGGCGCTAGCGGGAGTTTTGGATACGAGCAGTACTTC.

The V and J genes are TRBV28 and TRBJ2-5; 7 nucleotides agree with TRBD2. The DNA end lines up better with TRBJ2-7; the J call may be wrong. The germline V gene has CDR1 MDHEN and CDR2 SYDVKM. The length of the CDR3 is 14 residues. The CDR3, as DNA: TGTGCCAGCAGTAGGGACTACATCTCCTACGAGCAGTACTTC. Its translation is CASSRDYISYEQYF.

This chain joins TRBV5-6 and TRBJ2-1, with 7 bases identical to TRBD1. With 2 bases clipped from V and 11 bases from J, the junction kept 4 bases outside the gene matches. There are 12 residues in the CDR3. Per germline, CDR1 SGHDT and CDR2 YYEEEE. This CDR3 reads CASSFTGQKQFF. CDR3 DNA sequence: TGTGCCAGCAGCTTTACGGGACAGAAGCAGTTCTTC.

This CDR3 reads CASSVRGIQKNTGELFF. The CDR3 coding sequence is TGTGCCAGCAGTGTGCGGGGTATACAGAAGAACACCGGGGAGCTGTTTTTT. The chain carries TRBV28 and TRBJ2-2; tentative D call: TRBD2 (6 bases). Trimming stripped 5 bases from V and 1 base from J, with 17 bases between. In germline, CDR1 is MDHEN, CDR2 SYDVKM. This CDR3 spans 17 amino acids.

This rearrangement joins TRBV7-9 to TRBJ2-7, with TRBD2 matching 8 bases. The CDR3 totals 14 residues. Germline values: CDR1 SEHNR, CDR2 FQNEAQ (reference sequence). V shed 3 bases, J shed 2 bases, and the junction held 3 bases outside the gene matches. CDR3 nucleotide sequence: TGTGCCAGCAGCTTTAGCGGGACGACCTACGAGCAGTACTTC. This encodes CASSFSGTTYEQYF.

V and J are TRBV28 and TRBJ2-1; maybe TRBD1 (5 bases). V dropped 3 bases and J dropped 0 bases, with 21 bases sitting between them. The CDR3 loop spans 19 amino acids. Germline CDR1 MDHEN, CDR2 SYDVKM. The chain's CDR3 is CASSFSLESTASSYNEQFF. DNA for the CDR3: TGTGCCAGCAGTTTTAGCCTCGAGTCGACAGCTAGCTCCTACAATGAGCAGTTCTTC.

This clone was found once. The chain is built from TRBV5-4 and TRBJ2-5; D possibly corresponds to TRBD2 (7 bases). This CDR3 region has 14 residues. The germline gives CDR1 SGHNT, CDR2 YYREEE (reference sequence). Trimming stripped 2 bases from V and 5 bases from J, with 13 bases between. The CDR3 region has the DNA TGTGCCAGCAGCTTCCGGGGAGGGGGGGAGACCCAGTACTTC. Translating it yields CASSFRGGGETQYF.

CDR3 sequence reads: CASSYSPGEQYF. The CDR3 coding sequence is TGTGCCAGCAGTTACTCTCCGGGCGAGCAGTACTTC. The chain joins TRBV6-6 to TRBJ2-7, with unresolved D. The CDR3 runs to 12 residues. Between the trimmed V and J ends, which lost 0 bases and 6 bases, there was a span of 6 bases. Germline CDR1 MNHNY, CDR2 SVGAGI (reference sequence).

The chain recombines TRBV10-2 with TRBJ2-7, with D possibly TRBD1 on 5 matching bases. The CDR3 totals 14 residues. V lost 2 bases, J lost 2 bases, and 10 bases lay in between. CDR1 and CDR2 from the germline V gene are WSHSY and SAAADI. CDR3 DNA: TGCGCCAGCAGTGAGGGCAGGGTTACCTACGAGCAGTACTTC. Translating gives CASSEGRVTYEQYF.

The chain's CDR3 is CASSSDRYQETQYF. CDR3 nucleotide sequence: TGTGCCAGCAGCTCCGACAGGTACCAAGAGACCCAGTACTTC. J is TRBJ2-5 and V is TRBV7-9; weak D call: TRBD1 (6 bases). Germline V CDR1 and CDR2: SEHNR, FQNEAQ (reference sequence). V was cut by 4 bases and J by 0 bases, with 9 bases left in between. The CDR3 totals 14 residues.

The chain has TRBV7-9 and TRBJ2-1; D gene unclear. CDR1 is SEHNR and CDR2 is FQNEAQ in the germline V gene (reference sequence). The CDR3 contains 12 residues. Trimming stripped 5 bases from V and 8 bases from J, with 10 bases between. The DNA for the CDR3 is TGTGCCAGCAGCACCCCATTGCATGAGCAGTTCTTC. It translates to CASSTPLHEQFF.

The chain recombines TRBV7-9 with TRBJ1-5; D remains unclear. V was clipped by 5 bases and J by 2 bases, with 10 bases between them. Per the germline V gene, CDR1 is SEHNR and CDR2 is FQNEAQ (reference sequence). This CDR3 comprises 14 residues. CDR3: CASSPSGGNQPQHF. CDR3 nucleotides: TGTGCCAGCAGCCCCTCCGGGGGCAATCAGCCCCAGCATTTT. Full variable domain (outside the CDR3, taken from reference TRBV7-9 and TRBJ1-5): DTGVSQNPRHKITKRGQNVTFRCDPISEHNRLYWYRQTLGQGPEFLTYFQNEAQLEKSRLLSDRFSAERPKGSFSTLEIQRTEQGDSAMYLCASSPSGGNQPQHFGDGTRLSIL.